The 22 T cell receptor beta chains below all came from one sample that was sequenced in a study of T-cell reconstitution after alpha-beta-depleted transplantation in children. Preparation of the TCRbeta library involved a method that used unique molecular identifiers. TCRdb analysed the PCR reads with MiXCR anew, one entry per CDR3 protein. The sample holds more than 250,000 distinct CDR3 sequences, nearly 10% seen once. The material sequenced was PBMCs from the stem cell graft donor, taken from the stem cell graft. Source of these receptors: a human donor who donated a stem cell graft to a child with SCID.

The J gene is TRBJ2-7, the V gene TRBV18; a possible D gene is TRBD2 (5 bases). The CDR3 is 13 amino acids. Looked up from germline, CDR1 is KGHSH and CDR2 is LQKENI. Between the trimmed V and J ends, which lost 3 bases and 7 bases, there was a span of 13 bases. The CDR3 DNA is TGTGCCAGCTCACCCCTAAGCGGAGGAGAGCAGTACTTC. The encoded protein is CASSPLSGGEQYF. The full variable domain, rest sourced from reference TRBV18 and TRBJ2-7, is NAGVMQNPRHLVRRRGQEARLRCSPMKGHSHVYWYRQLPEEGLKFMVYLQKENIIDESGMPKERFSAEFPKEGPSILRIQQVVRGDSAAYFCASSPLSGGEQYFGPGTRLTVT.

This clonotype was seen repeatedly, ten times or more. V usage is TRBV12-3 or TRBV12-4 and J usage is TRBJ2-1; TRBD1 is a possible D gene (6 bases). V lost 7 bases and J 8 bases, leaving 18 bases between the germline ends. The CDR3 totals 14 residues. For the CDR3, the DNA is TGTGCCAGCACCGGACAGCGACTCGGCGATGAGCAGTTCTTC. Translated: CASTGQRLGDEQFF.

This clonotype was seen a few times. The chain links TRBV27 to TRBJ1-2, with D possibly matching TRBD1 (6 bases). V lost 3 bases to trimming and J lost 3 bases, with 11 bases between them. This CDR3 region has 14 residues. The germline V gene encodes CDR1 MNHEY and CDR2 SMNVEV (reference sequence). CDR3 protein: CASSFLRTDYGYTF. For the CDR3, the DNA is TGTGCCAGCAGTTTTTTGCGGACAGACTATGGCTACACCTTC.

The sample holds a few counts of this clonotype. CDR3 in DNA: TGTGCCAGCAGTGCCGGGACAGGGGATTATGGCTACACCTTC. This codes for CASSAGTGDYGYTF. The J gene is TRBJ1-2, the V gene TRBV27, with 10 bases lining up with TRBD1. The CDR3 runs 14 residues. Germline loops: CDR1 MNHEY, CDR2 SMNVEV (reference sequence). V was clipped by 5 bases and J by 5 bases; unmatched bases: 5.

Many counts were recorded for this clonotype. The chain has TRBV24-1 and TRBJ2-7; D call uncertain. Trimming pared 3 bases from V and 3 bases from J, leaving 5 bases between. The CDR3 spans 12 residues. CDR1 and CDR2 from the germline V gene are KGHDR and SFDVKD. As DNA, the CDR3 is TGTGCCACCAGTGATCTCTGCTACGAGCAGTACTTC. It specifies CATSDLCYEQYF.

This clonotype has at least ten counts. The chain uses TRBV5-5 and TRBJ2-7; 9 positions agree with TRBD1. Germline trimming cut 0 bases from V and 0 bases from J; bases unmatched to any gene: 7. CDR1 and CDR2 (germline): SGHKS, YYEKEE (reference sequence). This CDR3 is 17 amino acids long. The CDR3 DNA reads TGTGCCAGCAGCTTGGCCGTTGGACAGGGGTTCTCCTACGAGCAGTACTTC. Protein product: CASSLAVGQGFSYEQYF.

This clonotype turned up a few times. V gene TRBV7-9 combines with J gene TRBJ2-3, with D perhaps matching TRBD2 (5 bases). This CDR3 contains 14 residues. The V end was cut by 8 bases, the J end by 2 bases, with 14 bases between. Germline assignment: CDR1 SEHNR and CDR2 FQNEAQ (reference sequence). In nucleotides, the CDR3 is TGTGCCAGCGGTTTCGGGGTTCCCACAGATACGCAGTATTTT. Translated: CASGFGVPTDTQYF.

The V and J genes are TRBV5-1 and TRBJ2-1; D may be TRBD1 (6 bases). V gave up 4 bases and J gave up 4 bases, with 15 bases separating them. The CDR3 runs 15 residues. The germline CDR1 and CDR2 sequences are SGHRS and YFSETQ. In DNA, the CDR3 is TGCGCCAGCAGCCCGCGGACAGATTATTACAATGAGCAGTTCTTC. Translation gives CASSPRTDYYNEQFF.

This clonotype was recorded a few times. The chain couples TRBV29-1 to TRBJ2-5, with D unclear. Germline V lookup: CDR1 SQVTM, CDR2 ANQGSEA. CDR3 length: 12 residues. Trimming shortened V by 6 bases and J by 5 bases, and 13 bases separated the two germline ends. CDR3 sequence: CSVTASLETQYF. The CDR3 DNA sequence: TGCAGCGTCACGGCGTCTTTGGAGACCCAGTACTTC.

V usage is TRBV6-1 and J usage is TRBJ1-4; D not certain. V lost 5 bases and J 5 bases, leaving 12 bases between the germline ends. The CDR3 is made up of 14 amino acids. Germline CDR1 and CDR2: MNHNS and SASEGT. CDR3 sequence: CASSHRTRNEKLFF. In DNA form, the CDR3 reads TGTGCCAGCAGTCATCGGACGAGGAATGAAAAACTGTTTTTT.

This clonotype was found a few times. This chain connects TRBV7-9 to TRBJ1-1, with D tentatively TRBD1 (6 bases). CDR3 length: 12 amino acids. Germline loops: CDR1 SEHNR, CDR2 FQNEAQ (reference sequence). V was pared by 5 bases and J by 11 bases, with 15 bases between. The CDR3 region is CASSINRDCAFF. The DNA for the CDR3 is TGTGCCAGCAGCATAAACAGGGATTGCGCTTTCTTT. The full variable domain, in which reference TRBV7-9 and TRBJ1-1 provide the parts outside the CDR3, is DTGVSQNPRHKITKRGQNVTFRCDPISEHNRLYWYRQTLGQGPEFLTYFQNEAQLEKSRLLSDRFSAERPKGSFSTLEIQRTEQGDSAMYLCASSINRDCAFFGQGTRLTVV.

This clonotype was counted many times. The V gene is TRBV5-1, the J gene TRBJ2-3; D is uncertain. This CDR3 region has 14 residues. The V and J ends lost 0 bases and 0 bases respectively, with 5 bases between them. Germline values: CDR1 SGHRS, CDR2 YFSETQ. CDR3 in DNA: TGCGCCAGCAGCTTGGAACAGAGCACAGATACGCAGTATTTT. Translating gives CASSLEQSTDTQYF.

The CDR3 protein is CASSGVEGMGALPETQYF. CDR3 nucleotides: TGTGCCAGCAGCGGAGTGGAGGGAATGGGGGCACTCCCGGAGACCCAGTACTTC. The chain joins TRBV9 to TRBJ2-5, with D perhaps matching TRBD1 or TRBD2 (6 bases each). CDR1 SGDLS and CDR2 YYNGEE come from the germline V gene. The V gene lost 3 bases and the J gene lost 5 bases, with 26 bases spanning the gap. The CDR3 runs 18 residues.

This clonotype occurred a few times. This chain joins TRBV18 and TRBJ2-3, with 10 nucleotides matching TRBD1. CDR3 length equals 17 residues. Germline values: CDR1 KGHSH, CDR2 LQKENI. Trimming at V came to 6 bases and at J to 0 bases, leaving 9 bases not matched to a gene. The CDR3 protein is CASSLKGTGVSTDTQYF. CDR3 coding DNA: TGTGCCAGCTCCCTGAAAGGGACAGGGGTCAGCACAGATACGCAGTATTTT.

This rearrangement joins TRBV10-3 to TRBJ2-3; 8 bases fit TRBD2. V lost 5 bases and J lost 4; bases outside the gene matches: 11. The length of the CDR3 is 16 residues. Germline CDR1 and CDR2: ENHRY and SYGVKD. The CDR3 region is CAISFSPGLVPDTQYF. CDR3 DNA sequence: TGTGCCATCAGTTTTAGTCCGGGACTAGTGCCAGATACGCAGTATTTT.

V is TRBV10-3 and J is TRBJ2-1; 8 bases fit TRBD2. Germline CDR1 reads ENHRY; CDR2 reads SYGVKD. This CDR3 region has 13 residues. After removal of 7 bases from V and 8 bases from J, the junction contained 7 bases not matched to a gene. This CDR3 reads CAITSGGGDEQFF. In DNA, the CDR3 is TGTGCCATCACCTCGGGGGGGGGAGATGAGCAGTTCTTC.

V usage is TRBV5-1 and J usage is TRBJ2-5; D might be TRBD2 (5 bases). From germline, CDR1 is SGHRS and CDR2 YFSETQ. V lost 0 bases to trimming and J lost 2 bases, with 8 bases between them. The CDR3 is 14 amino acids. The CDR3, as DNA: TGCGCCAGCAGCTTGGGAACTAGGCAAGAGACCCAGTACTTC. Translation: CASSLGTRQETQYF.

This clonotype was seen only a few times. This chain uses TRBV11-2 with TRBJ1-5; D ambiguous. Germline V gene data show CDR1 as SGHAT and CDR2 as FQNNGV. V lost 5 bases and J 7 bases, leaving 12 bases between the germline ends. CDR3 length: 13 residues. The DNA of the CDR3 is TGTGCCAGCAGCCAAGGCCTCGAGCAGCCCCAGCATTTT. It yields the protein CASSQGLEQPQHF.

This clonotype was counted a few times. The CDR3 coding sequence is TGTGCCAGCAGGAAGCGGGCCACAGATACGCAGTATTTT. This gives the protein CASRKRATDTQYF. J is TRBJ2-3 and V is TRBV3-1, with TRBD2 as a possible D gene (6 bases). CDR3 length: 13 residues. Per germline, CDR1 LGHDT and CDR2 YNNKEL (reference sequence). Trimming took 6 bases from V and 2 from J, leaving 9 bases between them.

V usage is TRBV13 and J usage is TRBJ1-5; D call uncertain. The CDR3 is made up of 12 amino acids. Trimming shortened V by 2 bases and J by 5 bases, and 4 bases separated the two germline ends. Germline V gene sequence: CDR1 PRHDT, CDR2 FYEKMQ (reference sequence). For the CDR3, the DNA is TGTGCCAGCAGCTTAATGGATCAGCCCCAGCATTTT. Protein sequence: CASSLMDQPQHF.

About this clonotype itself: A read error may produce the germline difference seen at one junction end. The rearrangement joins TRBV12-3 or TRBV12-4 to TRBJ2-1, with TRBD1 matching over 9 bases. The CDR3 consists of 15 residues. The DNA for the CDR3 is TGTGCCAGCAGCCAGCCCCCGGGACAGGGTTCGGTACGATCCTTC. This translates into CASSQPPGQGSVRSF.

The table lists this clonotype with many counts. The CDR3, as DNA: TGCGCCAGCAGCCTAGGACTACAGGGGGCGGACACTGAAGCTTTCTTT. It translates to CASSLGLQGADTEAFF. The chain combines TRBV5-1 with TRBJ1-1, with 9 positions matching TRBD1. The CDR3 runs to 16 residues. Looked up from germline, CDR1 is SGHRS and CDR2 is YFSETQ. J gave up 3 bases and V 4 bases, and 10 bases lay outside the gene matches. The complete variable domain, with remaining parts taken from reference TRBV5-1 and TRBJ1-1, reads KAGVTQTPRYLIKTRGQQVTLSCSPISGHRSVSWYQQTPGQGLQFLFEYFSETQRNKGNFPGRFSGRQFSNSRSEMNVSTLELGDSALYLCASSLGLQGADTEAFFGQGTRLTVV.